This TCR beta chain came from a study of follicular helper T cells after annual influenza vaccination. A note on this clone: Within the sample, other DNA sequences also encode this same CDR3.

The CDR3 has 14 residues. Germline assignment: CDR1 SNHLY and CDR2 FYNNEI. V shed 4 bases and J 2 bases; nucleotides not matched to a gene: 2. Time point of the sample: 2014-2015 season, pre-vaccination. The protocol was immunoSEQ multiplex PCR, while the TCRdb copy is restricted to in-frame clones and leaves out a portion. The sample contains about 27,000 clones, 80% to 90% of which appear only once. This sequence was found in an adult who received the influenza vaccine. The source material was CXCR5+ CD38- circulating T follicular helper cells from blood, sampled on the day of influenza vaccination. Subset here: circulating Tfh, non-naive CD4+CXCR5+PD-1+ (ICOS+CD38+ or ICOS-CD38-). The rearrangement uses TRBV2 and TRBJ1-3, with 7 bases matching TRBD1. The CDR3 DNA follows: TGTGCCAGCAGTGGACAGGGCGCTGGAAACACCATATATTTT. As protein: CASSGQGAGNTIYF.